The next 27 T cell receptor beta chains were all read from a single sample in a study of cytomegalovirus exposure and HLA in healthy donors. PCR was performed using 60 Vbeta and 13 Jbeta primers. Using immunoSEQ multiplex PCR, the repertoire was profiled, and TCRdb retains in-frame clones only, with some absent. Of 200,000 or so clones listed, around four fifths were seen once; the top ten hold 3.5% to 4%. Sequences were obtained from PBMCs. All receptors derive from a male donor in good health and CMV-seronegative.

The chain couples TRBV2 to TRBJ2-5; possibly TRBD2 for D (7 bases). Looked up from germline, CDR1 is SNHLY and CDR2 is FYNNEI. The CDR3 totals 13 residues. V was cut by 7 bases and J by 6 bases, with 15 bases left in between. DNA of the CDR3: TGTGCCAGCACTGGGGTCGGGGGGCAGACCCAGTACTTC. This gives the protein CASTGVGGQTQYF.

About this clone: One end of the junction varies from germline; a read error may be responsible. The V call is TRBV7-9, the J call TRBJ2-7; TRBD2 is a possible D gene (5 bases). Germline V gene data show CDR1 as SEHNR and CDR2 as FQNEAQ (reference sequence). This CDR3 is built from 17 residues. The CDR3 region is CSSSLEPRRTLNYEQYF. The CDR3 DNA is TGTTCCAGCAGCTTAGAACCTCGACGGACTCTTAATTACGAGCAGTACTTC.

The chain carries TRBV5-1 and TRBJ2-7; no clear D. Germline values: CDR1 SGHRS, CDR2 YFSETQ. The V end was cut by 4 bases, the J end by 5 bases, with 19 bases between. The CDR3 covers 15 residues. The CDR3 region is CASSPRDSLVDEQYF. CDR3 DNA sequence: TGCGCCAGCAGCCCCCGAGACTCCCTCGTCGACGAGCAGTACTTC.

This clone has just a few counts. The rearrangement joins TRBV5-8 to TRBJ2-7, with D possibly being TRBD1 (5 bases). The germline V gene has CDR1 SGHTS and CDR2 YDEGEE. Trimming shortened V by 5 bases and J by 3 bases, and 9 bases separated the two germline ends. This CDR3 is built from 12 residues. In DNA, the CDR3 is TGTGCCAGCAGTCCAGACAGCTACGAGCAGTACTTC. This encodes CASSPDSYEQYF.

The gene calls are TRBV6-5 and TRBJ2-1, with D hard to call. Germline V gene lookup returns CDR1 MNHEY and CDR2 SVGAGI. The CDR3 runs 14 residues. V shed 2 bases and J shed 4 bases, with 9 bases lying between them. Here the CDR3 reads CASSYVGGYNEQFF. CDR3 DNA: TGTGCCAGCAGTTACGTAGGCGGTTACAATGAGCAGTTCTTC.

The chain joins TRBV5-5 to TRBJ2-2; D not certain. The CDR3 is made up of 12 amino acids. Trimming removed 3 bases from V and 3 bases from J, with 3 bases in between. The germline V gene encodes CDR1 SGHKS and CDR2 YYEKEE (reference sequence). CDR3 bases: TGTGCCAGCAGCTCTTACACCGGGGAGCTGTTTTTT. This encodes CASSSYTGELFF.

The chain recombines TRBV28 with TRBJ1-2, with 12 bases matching TRBD1. CDR3 length: 14 residues. Germline lookup yields CDR1 MDHEN and CDR2 SYDVKM. With 3 bases clipped from V and 7 bases from J, the junction kept 3 bases outside the gene matches. The CDR3 region is CASSLGQGAGGYTF. DNA for the CDR3: TGTGCCAGCAGTTTGGGACAGGGGGCGGGTGGCTACACCTTC.

J is TRBJ2-5 and V is TRBV30, with D possibly matching TRBD2 (6 bases). V lost 5 bases, J lost 4 bases, and 17 bases lay in between. Germline V CDR1 and CDR2: GTSNPN, SVGIG (reference sequence). CDR3 size: 14 residues. As DNA, the CDR3 is TGTGCCTGGGATGCCGGAGGGACGGGAGAGACCCAGTACTTC. Protein product: CAWDAGGTGETQYF.

This chain connects TRBV7-6 to TRBJ2-2; TRBD2 might be the D (6 bases). The CDR3 contains 15 residues. CDR1 SGHVS and CDR2 FNYEAQ come from the germline V gene. V lost 4 bases and J lost 0, with 9 bases in between. In DNA form, the CDR3 reads TGTGCCAGCAGCTGGGGGGACGCGAACACCGGGGAGCTGTTTTTT. It translates to CASSWGDANTGELFF.

V and J are TRBV6-4 and TRBJ1-1; 7 positions agree with TRBD1. The CDR3 covers 14 residues. Germline lookup yields CDR1 MRHNA and CDR2 SNTAGT. The ends lost 5 bases at V and 5 bases at J; junction bases unmatched: 8. CDR3 residues: CASSKEGARTEAFF. In DNA, the CDR3 is TGTGCCAGCAGTAAAGAGGGGGCAAGGACTGAAGCTTTCTTT.

The CDR3, as DNA: TGTGCCAGCAGCCCAGGATCGTCGGAGGGAGGTGAGCAGTTCTTC. Its translation: CASSPGSSEGGEQFF. This chain uses TRBV7-8 with TRBJ2-1, with D possibly TRBD2 on 6 matching bases. Per germline, CDR1 SGHVS and CDR2 FQNEAQ. The CDR3 has 15 amino acids. Deletions cut 5 bases from V and 9 bases from J, with 20 bases between. The complete variable domain, with remaining parts taken from reference TRBV7-8 and TRBJ2-1, reads GAGVSQSPRYKVAKRGQDVALRCDPISGHVSLFWYQQALGQGPEFLTYFQNEAQLDKSGLPSDRFFAERPEGSVSTLKIQRTQQEDSAVYLCASSPGSSEGGEQFFGPGTRLTVL.

The chain uses TRBV18 and TRBJ2-3; 7 bases agree with TRBD2. CDR3 length: 15 amino acids. Unmatched junction bases numbered 7, after V lost 5 bases and J lost 2 bases. Per germline, CDR1 KGHSH and CDR2 LQKENI. CDR3 DNA sequence: TGTGCCAGCTCAAAATTAACTAGCGACACAGATACGCAGTATTTT. It specifies CASSKLTSDTDTQYF.

The rearrangement joins TRBV30 to TRBJ1-3, with D hard to call. The CDR3 has 15 residues. CDR1 GTSNPN and CDR2 SVGIG come from the germline V gene (reference sequence). Trimming shortened V by 0 bases and J by 4 bases, and 13 bases separated the two germline ends. The CDR3, as DNA: TGTGCCTGGAGTGTAGATAGCGGAGGGGGAAACACCATATATTTT. Its translation is CAWSVDSGGGNTIYF. Filled out from reference TRBV30 and TRBJ1-3, the complete variable domain reads SQTIHQWPATLVQPVGSPLSLECTVEGTSNPNLYWYRQAAGRGLQLLFYSVGIGQISSEVPQNLSASRPQDRQFILSSKKLLLSDSGFYLCAWSVDSGGGNTIYFGEGSWLTVV.

The chain recombines TRBV11-2 with TRBJ2-7; 11 bases map to TRBD1. Unmatched junction bases numbered 5, after V lost 4 bases and J lost 6 bases. The germline V gene has CDR1 SGHAT and CDR2 FQNNGV. The CDR3 is 14 amino acids. For the CDR3, the DNA is TGTGCCAGCAGCTCAGGACAGGGGGCTGCCGAGCAGTACTTC. As protein: CASSSGQGAAEQYF.

This clone occurred once. CDR3: CASSLQFGLNQPQHF. For the CDR3, the DNA is TGTGCCAGCAGCCTCCAATTTGGGCTCAATCAGCCCCAGCATTTT. The genes are TRBV5-8 and TRBJ1-5; D is ambiguous. Germline CDR1 SGHTS, CDR2 YDEGEE. This CDR3 is built from 15 residues. V was pared by 4 bases and J by 3 bases, with 14 bases between.

The chain employs TRBV2 and TRBJ2-1; D might be TRBD2 (5 bases). V lost 7 bases to trimming and J lost 9 bases, with 16 bases between them. This CDR3 contains 13 residues. Germline V gene sequence: CDR1 SNHLY, CDR2 FYNNEI. For the CDR3, the DNA is TGTGCCAGCATCATGGCGGGTATTAGTGAGCAGTTCTTC. It translates to CASIMAGISEQFF.

This chain's CDR3 is CASSHLTGGLVNEQYF. CDR3 nucleotide sequence: TGCGCCAGCAGCCACTTGACTGGGGGGTTGGTAAACGAGCAGTACTTC. The V gene is TRBV4-1, the J gene TRBJ2-5, with a tentative D call TRBD2 (6 bases). The DNA end favors TRBJ2-7, so the J call may be wrong. This CDR3 has 16 residues. CDR1 is MGHRA, CDR2 YSYEKL, per germline.

This clone was counted only a few times. The CDR3 nucleotides are TGTGCCAGTAGTATCGGGAACACTGAAGCTTTCTTT. Residues: CASSIGNTEAFF. This chain connects TRBV19 to TRBJ1-1, with D uncertain. CDR1 is LNHDA, CDR2 SQIVND, per germline (reference sequence). The germline V and J ends were trimmed by 3 bases and 1 base, with 3 bases remaining between them. The CDR3 loop spans 12 amino acids.

The chain carries TRBV2 and TRBJ2-7, with 7 bases matching TRBD2. The CDR3 runs to 16 residues. The trim removed 0 bases at V and 6 bases at J, leaving 11 bases unmatched. Germline V gene lookup returns CDR1 SNHLY and CDR2 FYNNEI. Written as DNA, the CDR3 is TGTGCCAGCAGTGAAGCGGGGACTATCGGTTCCCGCGAGCAGTACTTC. Translated, it gives CASSEAGTIGSREQYF.

This sequence joins TRBV9 and TRBJ2-3; 8 nucleotides agree with TRBD2. Per the germline V gene, CDR1 is SGDLS and CDR2 is YYNGEE. The CDR3 is made up of 15 amino acids. The V gene end was trimmed by 3 bases and the J gene end by 3 bases; junction bases not matched to a gene: 6. For the CDR3, the DNA is TGTGCCAGCAGCGCACTTAGCGGGAATACAGATACGCAGTATTTT. It yields the protein CASSALSGNTDTQYF.

This clone was observed once. The J gene is TRBJ2-1, the V gene TRBV19; 8 nucleotides line up with TRBD1. Looked up from germline, CDR1 is LNHDA and CDR2 is SQIVND (reference sequence). With 5 bases clipped from V and 15 bases from J, the junction kept 9 bases outside the gene matches. CDR3 size: 12 residues. The CDR3 coding sequence is TGTGCCAGTAGTGCGGACAGGGATAAATCGTTCTTC. It encodes CASSADRDKSFF.

The rearrangement uses TRBV7-6 and TRBJ2-2; TRBD1 agrees at 9 bases. Trimming removed 5 bases from V and 6 bases from J; junction bases left unmatched: 7. Germline V gene sequence: CDR1 SGHVS, CDR2 FNYEAQ. There are 15 residues in the CDR3. CDR3 sequence (DNA): TGTGCCAGCAGCCCTTGGACAGGGGAATCCGGGGAGCTGTTTTTT. Its protein product is CASSPWTGESGELFF.

There are a few counts of this clone. The chain employs TRBV10-3 and TRBJ2-1, with 8 nucleotides matching TRBD2. Trimming at V came to 2 bases and at J to 3 bases, leaving 6 bases not matched to a gene. This CDR3 has 16 amino acids. Germline loops: CDR1 ENHRY, CDR2 SYGVKD. CDR3 nucleotides: TGTGCCATCAGTGAGGGGGCGGGAGGTCTCTACAATGAGCAGTTCTTC. It yields the protein CAISEGAGGLYNEQFF.

The CDR3 region is CASGLNSRPSYEQYF. The CDR3 bases are TGTGCTAGTGGTTTGAACAGCCGACCCTCCTACGAGCAGTACTTC. The V gene is TRBV12-5, the J gene TRBJ2-7; D gene uncertain. Germline V gene lookup returns CDR1 LGHNT and CDR2 FRNRAP. Trimming removed 2 bases from V and 0 bases from J, with 11 bases in between. The length of the CDR3 is 15 residues. Using reference TRBV12-5 and TRBJ2-7 for the parts outside the CDR3, the full variable domain is DARVTQTPRHKVTEMGQEVTMRCQPILGHNTVFWYRQTMMQGLELLAYFRNRAPLDDSGMPKDRFSAEMPDATLATLKIQPSEPRDSAVYFCASGLNSRPSYEQYFGPGTRLTVT.

The rearrangement joins TRBV9 to TRBJ2-7, with no clear D. This CDR3 has 14 residues. Deletions cut 4 bases from V and 4 bases from J, with 15 bases between. Per germline, CDR1 SGDLS and CDR2 YYNGEE. CDR3 nucleotide sequence: TGTGCCAGCAGCCCCTCATTGGTGGCTTACGAGCAGTACTTC. Amino acid sequence: CASSPSLVAYEQYF.

The V gene is TRBV4-1, the J gene TRBJ2-7; TRBD1 matches at 7 bases. The V and J ends lost 0 bases and 3 bases, in that order; junction bases with no gene match: 5. Germline-derived CDR1 and CDR2 are MGHRA and YSYEKL. The CDR3 totals 15 residues. The CDR3 region is CASSQDPGQSYEQYF. The CDR3 DNA reads as TGCGCCAGCAGCCAAGACCCGGGACAGAGCTACGAGCAGTACTTC.

This chain connects TRBV28 to TRBJ1-4, with 7 bases identical to TRBD1. The length of the CDR3 is 16 residues. CDR1 is MDHEN, CDR2 SYDVKM, per germline. The V gene end was trimmed by 2 bases and the J gene end by 8 bases; junction bases not matched to a gene: 11. The CDR3 region has the DNA TGTGCCAGCAGTTTACCAGGAGGGGGCGCAGGAGAAAAACTGTTTTTT. This codes for CASSLPGGGAGEKLFF. The full variable domain, in which reference TRBV28 and TRBJ1-4 provide the parts outside the CDR3, is DVKVTQSSRYLVKRTGEKVFLECVQDMDHENMFWYRQDPGLGLRLIYFSYDVKMKEKGDIPEGYSVSREKKERFSLILESASTNQTSMYLCASSLPGGGAGEKLFFGSGTQLSVL.